This T cell receptor (beta chain) was found in a study of immune characterization of retroperitoneal liposarcoma. One entry per CDR3 protein results from TCRdb running MiXCR on the PCR reads. This table holds about 3,100 distinct CDR3 sequences, around half found once. From germline, CDR1 is SGHVS and CDR2 FNYEAQ. The CDR3 is made up of 16 amino acids. On this clonotype itself: The junction differs from germline at one of its ends, possibly a read error.

The origin of this receptor is a male donor with retroperitoneal liposarcoma. Sequenced sample: tumor tissue. The J gene is TRBJ2-7, the V gene TRBV7-6; D may be TRBD1 (5 bases). The CDR3 DNA reads as TGTGCCAGCAGCCCGCAGATGGCAGGGTTCTCCTACGAGCAGTACTTT. Amino acids: CASSPQMAGFSYEQYF.